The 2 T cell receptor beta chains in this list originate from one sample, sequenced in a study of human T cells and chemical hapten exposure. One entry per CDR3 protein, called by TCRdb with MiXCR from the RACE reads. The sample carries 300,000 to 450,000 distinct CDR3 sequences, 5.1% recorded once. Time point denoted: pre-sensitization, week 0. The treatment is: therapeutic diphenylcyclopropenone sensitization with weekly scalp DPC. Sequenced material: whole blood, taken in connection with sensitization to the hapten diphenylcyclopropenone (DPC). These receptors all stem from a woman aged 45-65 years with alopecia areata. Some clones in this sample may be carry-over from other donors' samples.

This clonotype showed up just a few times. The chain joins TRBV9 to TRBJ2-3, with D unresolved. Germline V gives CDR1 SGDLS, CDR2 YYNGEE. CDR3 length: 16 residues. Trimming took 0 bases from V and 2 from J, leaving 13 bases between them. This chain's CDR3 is CASSVEWSDFTDTQYF. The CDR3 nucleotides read TGTGCCAGCAGCGTAGAGTGGTCAGACTTCACAGATACGCAGTATTTT.

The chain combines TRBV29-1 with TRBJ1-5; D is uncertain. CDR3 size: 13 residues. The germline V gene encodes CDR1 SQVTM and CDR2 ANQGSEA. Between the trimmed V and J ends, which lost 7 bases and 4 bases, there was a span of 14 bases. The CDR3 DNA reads TGCAGCGCCCGGACGTCGGGGAATCAGCCCCAGCATTTT. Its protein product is CSARTSGNQPQHF.